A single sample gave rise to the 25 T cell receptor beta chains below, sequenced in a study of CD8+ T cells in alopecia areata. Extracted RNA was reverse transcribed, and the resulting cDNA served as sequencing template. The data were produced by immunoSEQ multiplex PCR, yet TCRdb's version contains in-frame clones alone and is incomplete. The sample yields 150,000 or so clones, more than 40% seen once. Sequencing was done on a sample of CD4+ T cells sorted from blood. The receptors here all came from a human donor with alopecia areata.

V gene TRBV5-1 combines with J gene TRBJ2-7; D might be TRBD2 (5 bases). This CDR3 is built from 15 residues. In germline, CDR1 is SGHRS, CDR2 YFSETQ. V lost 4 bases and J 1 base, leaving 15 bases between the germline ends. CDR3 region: CASSGGPGESYEQYF. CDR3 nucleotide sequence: TGCGCCAGCAGCGGAGGCCCCGGGGAATCCTACGAGCAGTACTTC.

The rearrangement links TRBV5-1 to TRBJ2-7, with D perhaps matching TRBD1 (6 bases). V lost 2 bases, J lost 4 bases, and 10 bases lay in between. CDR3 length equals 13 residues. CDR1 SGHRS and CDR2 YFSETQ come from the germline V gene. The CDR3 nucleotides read TGCGCCAGCAGCTTCAGGGGTACGTACGAGCAGTACTTC. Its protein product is CASSFRGTYEQYF.

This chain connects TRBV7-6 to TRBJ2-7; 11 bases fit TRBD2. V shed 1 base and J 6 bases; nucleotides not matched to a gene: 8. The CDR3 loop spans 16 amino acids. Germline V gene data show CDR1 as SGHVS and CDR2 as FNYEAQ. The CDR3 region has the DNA TGTGCCAGCAGCTTAGGTGTAGCGGGAGGGGTTGCCGAGCAGTACTTC. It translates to CASSLGVAGGVAEQYF.

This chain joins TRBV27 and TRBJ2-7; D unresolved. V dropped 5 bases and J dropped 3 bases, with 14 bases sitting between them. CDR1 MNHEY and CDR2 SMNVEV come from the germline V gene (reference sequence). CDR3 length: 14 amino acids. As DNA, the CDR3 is TGTGCCAGCAGTCCCTTTGGGGTCGGCTACGAGCAGTACTTC. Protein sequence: CASSPFGVGYEQYF.

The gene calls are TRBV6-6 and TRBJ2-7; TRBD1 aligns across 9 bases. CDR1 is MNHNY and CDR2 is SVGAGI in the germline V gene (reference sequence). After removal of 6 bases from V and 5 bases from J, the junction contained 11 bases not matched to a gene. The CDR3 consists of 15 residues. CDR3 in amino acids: CASRTSGTGRDEQYF. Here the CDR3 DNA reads TGTGCCAGCAGGACCTCCGGGACAGGGCGGGACGAGCAGTACTTC.

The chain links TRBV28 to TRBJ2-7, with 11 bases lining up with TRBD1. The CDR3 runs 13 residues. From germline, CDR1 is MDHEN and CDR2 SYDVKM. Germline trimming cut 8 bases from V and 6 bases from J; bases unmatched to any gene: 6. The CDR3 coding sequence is TGTGCCAGCGGACAGGGGGCTCTTGGCGAGCAGTACTTC. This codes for CASGQGALGEQYF. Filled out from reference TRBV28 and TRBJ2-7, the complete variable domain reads DVKVTQSSRYLVKRTGEKVFLECVQDMDHENMFWYRQDPGLGLRLIYFSYDVKMKEKGDIPEGYSVSREKKERFSLILESASTNQTSMYLCASGQGALGEQYFGPGTRLTVT.

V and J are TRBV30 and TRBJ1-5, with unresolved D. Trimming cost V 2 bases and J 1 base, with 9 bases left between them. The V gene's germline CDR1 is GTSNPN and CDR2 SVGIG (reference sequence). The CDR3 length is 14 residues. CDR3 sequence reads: CAWSFGRSNQPQHF. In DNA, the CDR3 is TGTGCCTGGAGTTTTGGCAGGAGCAATCAGCCCCAGCATTTT.

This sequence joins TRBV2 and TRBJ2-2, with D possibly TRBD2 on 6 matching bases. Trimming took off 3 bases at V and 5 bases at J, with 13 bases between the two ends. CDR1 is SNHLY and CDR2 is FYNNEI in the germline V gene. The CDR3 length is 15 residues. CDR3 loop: CASSEVGLMTGELFF. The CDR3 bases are TGTGCCAGCAGTGAGGTTGGACTAATGACCGGGGAGCTGTTTTTT.

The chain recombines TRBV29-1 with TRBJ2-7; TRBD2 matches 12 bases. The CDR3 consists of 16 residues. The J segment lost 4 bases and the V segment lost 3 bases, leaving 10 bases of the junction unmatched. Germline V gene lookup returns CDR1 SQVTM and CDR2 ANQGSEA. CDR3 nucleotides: TGCAGCGTTGATATGACTAGCGGGAGAATCCTTTACGAGCAGTACTTC. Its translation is CSVDMTSGRILYEQYF.

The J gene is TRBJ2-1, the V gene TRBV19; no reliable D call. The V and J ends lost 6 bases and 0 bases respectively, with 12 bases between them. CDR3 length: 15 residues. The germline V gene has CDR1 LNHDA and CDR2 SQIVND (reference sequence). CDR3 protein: CASSPGQSSYNEQFF. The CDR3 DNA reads TGTGCCAGTAGCCCGGGTCAGAGCTCCTACAATGAGCAGTTCTTC.

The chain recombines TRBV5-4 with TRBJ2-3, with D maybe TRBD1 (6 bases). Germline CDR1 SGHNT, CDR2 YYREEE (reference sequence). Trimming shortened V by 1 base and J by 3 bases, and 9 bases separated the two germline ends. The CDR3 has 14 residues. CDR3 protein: CASSLTGRTDTQYF. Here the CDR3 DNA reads TGTGCCAGCAGCTTGACAGGGAGAACAGATACGCAGTATTTT.

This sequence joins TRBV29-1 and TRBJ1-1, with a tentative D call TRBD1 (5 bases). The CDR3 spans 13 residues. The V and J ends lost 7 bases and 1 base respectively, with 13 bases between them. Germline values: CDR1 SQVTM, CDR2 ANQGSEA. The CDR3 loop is CSAPDRKNTEAFF. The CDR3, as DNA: TGCAGCGCCCCTGACAGAAAGAACACTGAAGCTTTCTTT.

Here the CDR3 DNA reads TGCAGTGCTGGTACACCCCATGAGCAGTTCTTC. Its protein is CSAGTPHEQFF. The chain couples TRBV20-1 to TRBJ2-1; D unresolved. Trimming left V 5 bases short and J 8 bases short, with 10 bases between. The V gene's germline CDR1 is DFQATT and CDR2 SNEGSKA (reference sequence). The CDR3 sequence is 11 residues long.

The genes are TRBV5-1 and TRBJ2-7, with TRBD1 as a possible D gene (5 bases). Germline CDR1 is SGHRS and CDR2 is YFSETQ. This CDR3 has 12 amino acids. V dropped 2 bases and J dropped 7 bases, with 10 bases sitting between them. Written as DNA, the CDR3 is TGCGCCAGCAGCTTTGATGGGGCAGAGCAGTACTTC. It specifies CASSFDGAEQYF.

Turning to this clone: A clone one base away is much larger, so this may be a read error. The CDR3 DNA follows: TGTGCCAGCAGCTCGCTGGGGGAGACCCAGTACTTC. Translating it yields CASSSLGETQYF. The chain employs TRBV5-6 and TRBJ2-5, with no clear D. The CDR3 runs 12 residues. Looked up from germline, CDR1 is SGHDT and CDR2 is YYEEEE. Trimming stripped 3 bases from V and 5 bases from J, with 8 bases between.

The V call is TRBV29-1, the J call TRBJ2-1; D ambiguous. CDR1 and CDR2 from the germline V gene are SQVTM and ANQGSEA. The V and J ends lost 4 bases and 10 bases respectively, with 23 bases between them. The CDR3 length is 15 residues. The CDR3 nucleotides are TGCAGCGTTGTCGCGAGGCTAACAGCAGTTGAGGAGCAGTTCTTC. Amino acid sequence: CSVVARLTAVEEQFF.

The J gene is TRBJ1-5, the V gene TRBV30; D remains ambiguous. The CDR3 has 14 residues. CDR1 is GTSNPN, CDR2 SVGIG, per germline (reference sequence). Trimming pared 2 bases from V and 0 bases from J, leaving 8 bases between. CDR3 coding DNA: TGTGCCTGGAGTACCTCGGATAGCAATCAGCCCCAGCATTTT. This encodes CAWSTSDSNQPQHF.

Here the CDR3 DNA reads TGCGCCAGCAGTCTGTGGAGGGGAATCTCCTACAATGAGCAGTTCTTC. It translates to CASSLWRGISYNEQFF. V usage is TRBV23-1 and J usage is TRBJ2-1, with D tentatively TRBD2 (6 bases). TRBV23-1 counts as an open reading frame of uncertain function. This CDR3 contains 16 residues. Trimming took off 4 bases at V and 0 bases at J, with 13 bases between the two ends.

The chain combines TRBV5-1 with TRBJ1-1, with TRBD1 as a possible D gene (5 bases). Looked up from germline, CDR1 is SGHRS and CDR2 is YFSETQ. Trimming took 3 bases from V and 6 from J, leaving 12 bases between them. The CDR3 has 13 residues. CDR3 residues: CASSSDAGSEAFF. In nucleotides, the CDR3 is TGCGCCAGCAGCTCGGATGCAGGGTCTGAAGCTTTCTTT.

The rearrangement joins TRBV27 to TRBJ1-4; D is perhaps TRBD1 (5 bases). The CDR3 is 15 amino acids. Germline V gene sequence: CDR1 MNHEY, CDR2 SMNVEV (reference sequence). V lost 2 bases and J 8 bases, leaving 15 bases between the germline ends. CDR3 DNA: TGTGCCAGCAGTTTAGGGGGGGGGACCGCAGAAAAACTGTTTTTT. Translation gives CASSLGGGTAEKLFF. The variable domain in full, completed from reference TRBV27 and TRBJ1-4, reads EAQVTQNPRYLITVTGKKLTVTCSQNMNHEYMSWYRQDPGLGLRQIYYSMNVEVTDKGDVPEGYKVSRKEKRNFPLILESPSPNQTSLYFCASSLGGGTAEKLFFGSGTQLSVL.

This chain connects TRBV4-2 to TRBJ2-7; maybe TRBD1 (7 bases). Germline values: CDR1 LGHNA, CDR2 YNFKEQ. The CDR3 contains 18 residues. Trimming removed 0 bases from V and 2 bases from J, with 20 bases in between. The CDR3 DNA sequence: TGTGCCAGCAGCCAAGATAAAGGGGGGACAGACTTGACCTACGAGCAGTACTTC. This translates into CASSQDKGGTDLTYEQYF.

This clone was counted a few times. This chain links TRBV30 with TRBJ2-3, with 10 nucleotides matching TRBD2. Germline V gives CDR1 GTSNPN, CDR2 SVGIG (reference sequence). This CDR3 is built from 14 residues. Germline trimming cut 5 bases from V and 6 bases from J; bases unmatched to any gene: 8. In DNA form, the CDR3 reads TGTGCCTGGCGTACTGGACTAGCGGTGGATACGCAGTATTTT. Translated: CAWRTGLAVDTQYF.

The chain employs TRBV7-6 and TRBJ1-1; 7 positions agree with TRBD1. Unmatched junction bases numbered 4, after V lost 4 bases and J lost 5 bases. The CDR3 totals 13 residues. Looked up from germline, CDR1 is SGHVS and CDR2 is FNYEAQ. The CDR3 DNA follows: TGTGCCAGCAGCTCAGGACAGGAAACTGAAGCTTTCTTT. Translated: CASSSGQETEAFF.

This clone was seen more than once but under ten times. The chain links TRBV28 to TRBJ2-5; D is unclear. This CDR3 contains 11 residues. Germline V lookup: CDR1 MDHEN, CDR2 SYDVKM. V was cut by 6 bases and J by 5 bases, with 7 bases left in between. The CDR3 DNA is TGTGCCAGCAGCCCACGGGAGACCCAGTACTTC. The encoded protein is CASSPRETQYF.

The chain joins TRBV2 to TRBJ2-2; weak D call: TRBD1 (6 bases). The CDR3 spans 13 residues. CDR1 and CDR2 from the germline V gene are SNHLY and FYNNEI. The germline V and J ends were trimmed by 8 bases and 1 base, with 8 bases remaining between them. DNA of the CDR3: TGTGCCAGCGGGGGCCTGAACACCGGGGAGCTGTTTTTT. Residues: CASGGLNTGELFF.